This paragraph covers one TCR beta chain sequence. Its antigen remains unidentified. The read stops 3 residues short of the end of the CDR3; the missing end is completed from the germline J gene. This CDR3 has 14 amino acids. J gave up 8 bases and V 4 bases, and 7 bases lay outside the gene matches. CDR1 is SGHRS, CDR2 YFSETQ, per germline. This sample is drawn from a study of T cells in women clearing cervical HPV infection. Study-wide findings and caveats: Controls had more TRBV6-7 (approximately 0.15%) than cases (roughly 0.11%). Combining TCR richness with V gene abundances gave approximately 0.8 AUC.

Genomic DNA, averaging about 1,100 ng per sample, yielded TCR beta CDR3 via immunoSEQ. Method: immunoSEQ multiplex PCR; TCRdb's copy keeps in-frame clones and lacks some. This sample contains more than 40,000 clones. This chain links TRBV5-1 with TRBJ1-4; 8 nucleotides match TRBD1. This receptor was obtained from a woman aged 18 to 69 with a cervical HPV16 infection that either progressed to CIN3+ or cleared (not recorded which). The sequencing sample was made of blood buffy coat. The CDR3 is CASSTGTGGEKLFF. The DNA read from the CDR3 is TGCGCCAGCAGCACCGGGACAGGAGGGGAAAAA.